This is a list of T cell receptor beta chains from one sample in a study of T cell responses to AZD1222 COVID-19 vaccine. The repertoire was sequenced with immunoSEQ multiplex PCR; TCRdb's copy has only in-frame clones and lacks some. The sample records some 55,000 clones, 87% being singletons. The starting material was peripheral blood, obtained on day 0 of AZD1222 vaccination. The receptors stem from an adult in good health. Each CDR3 is given with its conserved first and last residue. A D gene is named only where the DNA matches it firmly. Size is omitted from some rows. Given values are once, few, many or a class for expanded clones.

CDR3 protein: CASSSTPTQETQYF
CDR3 DNA: TGTGCCAGCAGTTCCACCCCGACCCAAGAGACCCAGTACTTC
clone size: NA
V gene: TRBV28
J gene: TRBJ2-5
D gene: NA

CDR3 protein: CASSPNREVGELFF
CDR3 DNA: TGTGCCAGCTCACCAAACAGGGAGGTCGGGGAGCTGTTTTTT
clone size: NA
V gene: TRBV18
J gene: TRBJ2-2
D gene: NA

CDR3 protein: CASSSVAKNIQYF
CDR3 DNA: TGTGCCAGCAGCTCCGTAGCCAAAAACATTCAGTACTTC
clone size: NA
V gene: TRBV7-2
J gene: TRBJ2-4
D gene: NA

CDR3 protein: CASKRSGRGGNEKLFF
CDR3 DNA: TGTGCCAGTAAGAGAAGCGGACGGGGGGGGAATGAAAAACTGTTTTTT
clone size: NA
V gene: TRBV19
J gene: TRBJ1-4
D gene: NA

CDR3 protein: CASSQVEGRDGYTF
CDR3 DNA: TGTGCCAGCAGCCAAGTCGAGGGGAGGGATGGCTACACCTTC
clone size: NA
V gene: TRBV3-1/TRBV3-2
J gene: TRBJ1-2
D gene: NA

CDR3 protein: CASSFLSGRLNYGYTF
CDR3 DNA: TGTGCCAGCAGCTTTCTTTCTGGCAGGTTAAACTATGGCTACACCTTC
clone size: NA
V gene: TRBV7-2
J gene: TRBJ1-2
D gene: NA

CDR3 protein: CSVGLRAGMNTEAFF
CDR3 DNA: TGCAGCGTTGGCCTACGGGCAGGAATGAACACTGAAGCTTTCTTT
clone size: NA
V gene: TRBV29-1
J gene: TRBJ1-1
D gene: NA

CDR3 protein: CASTTFGATNEKLFF
CDR3 DNA: TGTGCCAGCACCACCTTCGGAGCAACTAATGAAAAACTGTTTTTT
clone size: NA
V gene: TRBV5-4
J gene: TRBJ1-4
D gene: NA

CDR3 protein: CASSAGTSKETQYF
CDR3 DNA: TGTGCCAGCAGCGCCGGGACTTCTAAAGAGACCCAGTACTTC
clone size: NA
V gene: TRBV3-1/TRBV3-2
J gene: TRBJ2-5
D gene: NA

CDR3 protein: CATALGVNYEQYF
CDR3 DNA: TGTGCCACCGCCTTGGGGGTCAACTACGAGCAGTACTTC
clone size: NA
V gene: TRBV27
J gene: TRBJ2-7
D gene: NA

CDR3 protein: CASHPAASSTDTQYF
CDR3 DNA: TGTGCCAGCCATCCGGCAGCTTCAAGCACAGATACGCAGTATTTT
clone size: NA
V gene: TRBV28
J gene: TRBJ2-3
D gene: NA

CDR3 protein: CASSSPGEQFF
CDR3 DNA: TGTGCCAGCAGTTCGCCCGGGGAGCAGTTCTTC
clone size: NA
V gene: TRBV6-5
J gene: TRBJ2-1
D gene: NA

CDR3 protein: CASSKARDSENSPLHF
CDR3 DNA: TGTGCCAGCAGCAAAGCGAGGGACAGCGAGAATTCACCCCTCCACTTT
clone size: NA
V gene: TRBV21-1
J gene: TRBJ1-6
D gene: NA

CDR3 protein: CASSQDGGVSYQPQHF
CDR3 DNA: TGTGCCAGCAGCCAAGATGGGGGGGTGTCCTATCAGCCCCAGCATTTT
clone size: NA
V gene: TRBV4-2
J gene: TRBJ1-5
D gene: NA

CDR3 protein: CAIVKGLYEQYF
CDR3 DNA: TGTGCCATCGTTAAGGGCCTATACGAGCAGTACTTC
clone size: NA
V gene: TRBV6-5
J gene: TRBJ2-7
D gene: NA

CDR3 protein: CASSNRLASSYNEQFF
CDR3 DNA: TGTGCCAGCAGCAACCGACTAGCCAGCTCCTACAATGAGCAGTTCTTC
clone size: NA
V gene: TRBV7-9
J gene: TRBJ2-1
D gene: TRBD2

CDR3 protein: CASSSSRGGQGYGYTF
CDR3 DNA: TGTGCCAGCAGCTCTTCCCGGGGGGGACAGGGGTATGGCTACACCTTC
clone size: NA
V gene: TRBV2
J gene: TRBJ1-2
D gene: TRBD1

CDR3 protein: CASSPRLLSYEQYF
CDR3 DNA: TGTGCCAGTAGTCCCCGTCTCCTCTCCTACGAGCAGTACTTC
clone size: NA
V gene: TRBV19
J gene: TRBJ2-7
D gene: NA

CDR3 protein: CASSLGAANTEAFF
CDR3 DNA: TGTGCCAGCAGTTTGGGGGCAGCGAACACTGAAGCTTTCTTT
clone size: NA
V gene: TRBV28
J gene: TRBJ1-1
D gene: NA

CDR3 protein: CASAHNSPLHF
CDR3 DNA: TGTGCCAGCGCCCATAATTCACCCCTCCACTTT
clone size: few
V gene: TRBV3-1/TRBV3-2
J gene: TRBJ1-6
D gene: NA

CDR3 protein: CASSQGDRFRYTF
CDR3 DNA: TGTGCCAGCAGCCAAGGGGACAGGTTCCGCTACACCTTC
clone size: NA
V gene: TRBV3-1/TRBV3-2
J gene: TRBJ1-2
D gene: TRBD1

CDR3 protein: CASRRQGGPQHF
CDR3 DNA: TGTGCCAGCAGGCGACAGGGCGGGCCCCAGCATTTT
clone size: NA
V gene: TRBV12-3/TRBV12-4
J gene: TRBJ1-5
D gene: TRBD1

CDR3 protein: CASSMGGGVAKNIQYF
CDR3 DNA: TGTGCCAGTAGTATGGGTGGGGGCGTGGCCAAAAACATTCAGTACTTC
clone size: NA
V gene: TRBV19
J gene: TRBJ2-4
D gene: NA

CDR3 protein: CSVSGTGGSGANVLTF
CDR3 DNA: TGCAGCGTTTCCGGGACAGGGGGCTCTGGGGCCAACGTCCTGACTTTC
clone size: few
V gene: TRBV29-1
J gene: TRBJ2-6
D gene: TRBD1

CDR3 protein: CASTGHPPGLKNTGELFF
CDR3 DNA: TGTGCCAGCACCGGCCACCCTCCGGGACTAAAAAACACCGGGGAGCTGTTTTTT
clone size: NA
V gene: TRBV9
J gene: TRBJ2-2
D gene: TRBD2

CDR3 protein: CASSPGTQGDYGYTF
CDR3 DNA: TGTGCCAGCTCACCCGGGACACAGGGGGACTATGGCTACACCTTC
clone size: NA
V gene: TRBV18
J gene: TRBJ1-2
D gene: TRBD1

CDR3 protein: CASSLDRDYYGYTF
CDR3 DNA: TGTGCCAGCAGCTTGGACAGGGATTACTATGGCTACACCTTC
clone size: NA
V gene: TRBV5-5
J gene: TRBJ1-2
D gene: NA

CDR3 protein: CASSIGGGERYEQYF
CDR3 DNA: TGTGCCAGTAGTATTGGAGGGGGTGAGCGCTACGAGCAGTACTTC
clone size: NA
V gene: TRBV19
J gene: TRBJ2-7
D gene: NA

CDR3 protein: CASSSGQGKQPQHF
CDR3 DNA: TGTGCCAGCAGTTCGGGACAGGGGAAACAGCCCCAGCATTTT
clone size: NA
V gene: TRBV28
J gene: TRBJ1-5
D gene: TRBD1

CDR3 protein: CASSPDSRLNEKLFF
CDR3 DNA: TGTGCCAGCAGTCCGGACAGCCGCCTGAATGAAAAACTGTTTTTT
clone size: NA
V gene: TRBV28
J gene: TRBJ1-4
D gene: NA

CDR3 protein: CASSDGTENEKLFF
CDR3 DNA: TGTGCCAGCAGCGACGGGACCGAGAATGAAAAACTGTTTTTT
clone size: few
V gene: TRBV5-5
J gene: TRBJ1-4
D gene: NA

CDR3 protein: CASSDEPNTEAFF
CDR3 DNA: TGTGCCAGCAGTGATGAGCCGAACACTGAAGCTTTCTTT
clone size: NA
V gene: TRBV25-1
J gene: TRBJ1-1
D gene: NA

CDR3 protein: CASSHGATDTQYF
CDR3 DNA: TGTGCCAGCAGCCACGGAGCTACAGATACGCAGTATTTT
clone size: NA
V gene: TRBV14
J gene: TRBJ2-3
D gene: NA

CDR3 protein: CASSSLGRGDTEAFF
CDR3 DNA: TGCGCCAGCAGCTCCCTAGGTAGAGGGGACACTGAAGCTTTCTTT
clone size: NA
V gene: TRBV5-1
J gene: TRBJ1-1
D gene: NA

CDR3 protein: CASSGRLNSPLHF
CDR3 DNA: TGTGCCTCTTCGGGACGGCTTAATTCACCCCTCCACTTT
clone size: NA
V gene: TRBV30
J gene: TRBJ1-6
D gene: NA

CDR3 protein: CATMTGDGTEAFF
CDR3 DNA: TGCGCCACCATGACAGGGGATGGCACTGAAGCTTTCTTT
clone size: once
V gene: TRBV10-1
J gene: TRBJ1-1
D gene: TRBD1

CDR3 protein: CASSYRQGGREQYF
CDR3 DNA: TGTGCCAGCAGTTACCGTCAAGGGGGTCGGGAGCAGTACTTC
clone size: NA
V gene: TRBV6-5
J gene: TRBJ2-7
D gene: NA

CDR3 protein: CATGGTGVSGELFF
CDR3 DNA: TGTGCCACGGGCGGGACAGGGGTCTCCGGGGAGCTGTTTTTT
clone size: NA
V gene: TRBV19
J gene: TRBJ2-2
D gene: TRBD1

CDR3 protein: CASSERGAEGNQPQHF
CDR3 DNA: TGTGCCAGCAGTGAAAGGGGGGCGGAAGGCAATCAGCCCCAGCATTTT
clone size: NA
V gene: TRBV6-1
J gene: TRBJ1-5
D gene: NA

CDR3 protein: CATSDSGVTAYGYTF
CDR3 DNA: TGTGCCACCAGTGACTCAGGGGTTACGGCCTATGGCTACACCTTC
clone size: NA
V gene: TRBV24-1
J gene: TRBJ1-2
D gene: NA

CDR3 protein: CASRIRTGERYEQYF
CDR3 DNA: TGCGCCAGCAGGATCCGAACAGGGGAACGGTACGAGCAGTACTTC
clone size: NA
V gene: TRBV5-1
J gene: TRBJ2-7
D gene: TRBD1

CDR3 protein: CAWETGDNFNEQFF
CDR3 DNA: TGTGCCTGGGAGACAGGGGACAATTTCAATGAGCAGTTCTTC
clone size: NA
V gene: TRBV30
J gene: TRBJ2-1
D gene: TRBD1

CDR3 protein: CASSLGLAGPHEQYF
CDR3 DNA: TGTGCCAGCAGTCTCGGACTAGCGGGACCTCACGAGCAGTACTTC
clone size: NA
V gene: TRBV28
J gene: TRBJ2-7
D gene: TRBD2

CDR3 protein: CASSQDSSGGYNEQFF
CDR3 DNA: TGTGCCAGCAGCCAAGATTCTAGCGGGGGCTACAATGAGCAGTTCTTC
clone size: few
V gene: TRBV4-2
J gene: TRBJ2-1
D gene: TRBD2

CDR3 protein: CASSLHAENTEAFF
CDR3 DNA: TGTGCCAGCAGCTTACACGCGGAGAACACTGAAGCTTTCTTT
clone size: few
V gene: TRBV7-9
J gene: TRBJ1-1
D gene: NA

CDR3 protein: CASSFDVAGYTEAFF
CDR3 DNA: TGTGCCAGCAGCTTTGATGTTGCGGGGTACACTGAAGCTTTCTTT
clone size: NA
V gene: TRBV5-5
J gene: TRBJ1-1
D gene: NA

CDR3 protein: CASTQRAGGEGNTIYF
CDR3 DNA: TGTGCCAGTACCCAACGGGCAGGGGGCGAAGGAAACACCATATATTTT
clone size: NA
V gene: TRBV19
J gene: TRBJ1-3
D gene: TRBD1

CDR3 protein: CASSSPQGGTGGYNEQFF
CDR3 DNA: TGTGCCAGCAGCTCACCCCAAGGGGGGACAGGGGGGTACAATGAGCAGTTCTTC
clone size: NA
V gene: TRBV13
J gene: TRBJ2-1
D gene: TRBD1

CDR3 protein: CASSWQGAYEQYF
CDR3 DNA: TGTGCCAGCAGCTGGCAGGGGGCCTACGAGCAGTACTTC
clone size: once
V gene: TRBV7-9
J gene: TRBJ2-7
D gene: TRBD1